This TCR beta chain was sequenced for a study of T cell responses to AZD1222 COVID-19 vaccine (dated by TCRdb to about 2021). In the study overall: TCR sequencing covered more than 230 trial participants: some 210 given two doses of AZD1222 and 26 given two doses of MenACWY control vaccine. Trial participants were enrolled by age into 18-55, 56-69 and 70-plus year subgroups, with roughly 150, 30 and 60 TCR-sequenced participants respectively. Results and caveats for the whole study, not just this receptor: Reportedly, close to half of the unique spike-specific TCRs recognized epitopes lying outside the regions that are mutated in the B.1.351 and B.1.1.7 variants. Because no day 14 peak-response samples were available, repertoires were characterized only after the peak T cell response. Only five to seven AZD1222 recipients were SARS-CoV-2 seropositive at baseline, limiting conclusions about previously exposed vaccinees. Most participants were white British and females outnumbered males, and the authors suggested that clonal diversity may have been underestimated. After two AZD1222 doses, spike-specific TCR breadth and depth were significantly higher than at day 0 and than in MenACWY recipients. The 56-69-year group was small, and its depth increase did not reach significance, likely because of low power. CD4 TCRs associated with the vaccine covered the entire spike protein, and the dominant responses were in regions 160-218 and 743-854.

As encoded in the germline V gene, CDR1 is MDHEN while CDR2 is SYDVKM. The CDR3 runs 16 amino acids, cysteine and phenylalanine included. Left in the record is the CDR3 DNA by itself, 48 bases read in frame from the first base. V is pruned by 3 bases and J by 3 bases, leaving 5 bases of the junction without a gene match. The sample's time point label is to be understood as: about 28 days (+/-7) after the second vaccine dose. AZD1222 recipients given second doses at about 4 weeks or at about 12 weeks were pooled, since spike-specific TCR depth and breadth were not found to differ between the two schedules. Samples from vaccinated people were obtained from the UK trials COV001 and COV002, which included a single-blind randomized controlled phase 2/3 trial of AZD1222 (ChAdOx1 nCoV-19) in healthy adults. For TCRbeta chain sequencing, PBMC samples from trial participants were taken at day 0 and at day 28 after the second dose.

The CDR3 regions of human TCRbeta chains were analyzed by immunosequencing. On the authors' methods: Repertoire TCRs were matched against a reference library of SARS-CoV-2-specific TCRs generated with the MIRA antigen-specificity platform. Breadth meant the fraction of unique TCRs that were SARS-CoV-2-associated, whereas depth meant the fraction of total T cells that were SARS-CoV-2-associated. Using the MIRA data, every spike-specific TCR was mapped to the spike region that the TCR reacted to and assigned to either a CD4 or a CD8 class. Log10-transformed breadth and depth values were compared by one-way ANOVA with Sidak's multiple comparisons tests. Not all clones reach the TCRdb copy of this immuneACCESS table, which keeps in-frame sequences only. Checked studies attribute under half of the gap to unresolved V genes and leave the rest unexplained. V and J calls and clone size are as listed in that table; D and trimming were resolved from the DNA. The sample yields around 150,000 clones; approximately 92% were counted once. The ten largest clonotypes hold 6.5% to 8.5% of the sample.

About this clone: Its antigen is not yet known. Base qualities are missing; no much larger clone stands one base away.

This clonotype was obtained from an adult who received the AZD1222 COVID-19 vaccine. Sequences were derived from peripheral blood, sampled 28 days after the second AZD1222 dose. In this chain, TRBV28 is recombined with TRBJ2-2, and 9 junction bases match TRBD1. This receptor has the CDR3 CASSFGRTGDTGELFF. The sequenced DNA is TGTGCCAGCAGTTTCGGAAGGACAGGGGACACCGGGGAGCTGTTTTTT.